The 7 T cell receptor beta chains below all came from one sample that was sequenced in a study of preoperative IRX-2 immunotherapy in early breast cancer. Documented treatment: preoperative locoregional IRX-2 cytokine immunotherapy. Some clones are missing from TCRdb's copy, which holds only in-frame ones; the method was immunoSEQ multiplex PCR. The table includes about 19,000 clones, around four fifths detected once. Sequences were derived from lymph node tissue, sampled after IRX-2 immunotherapy. These TCRs come from a human donor with breast cancer.

The chain recombines TRBV11-3 with TRBJ2-1; the D is unclear. Per the germline V gene, CDR1 is SGHNT and CDR2 is YENEEA. V gave up 1 base and J gave up 7 bases, with 11 bases separating them. CDR3 length equals 14 residues. CDR3 nucleotides: TGTGCCAGCAGCTTAGTCGCCGCAACGAATGAGCAGTTCTTC. It encodes CASSLVAATNEQFF.

This chain connects TRBV11-3 to TRBJ2-5, with TRBD2 matching over 9 bases. CDR1 is SGHNT and CDR2 is YENEEA in the germline V gene. This CDR3 is 16 amino acids long. V lost 5 bases, J lost 5 bases, and 12 bases stayed unmatched. For the CDR3, the DNA is TGTGCCAGCAGCCAATCAGGGCTAGCGGGGAGGGAGACCCAGTACTTC. Protein: CASSQSGLAGRETQYF. Full variable domain (outside the CDR3, taken from reference TRBV11-3 and TRBJ2-5): EAGVVQSPRYKIIEKKQPVAFWCNPISGHNTLYWYLQNLGQGPELLIRYENEEAVDDSQLPKDRFSAERLKGVDSTLKIQPAELGDSAVYLCASSQSGLAGRETQYFGPGTRLLVL.

The rearrangement joins TRBV6-8 to TRBJ2-7; 7 bases fit TRBD1. Germline trimming cut 6 bases from V and 0 bases from J; bases unmatched to any gene: 5. The CDR3 contains 14 residues. Germline V gene sequence: CDR1 MNHGY, CDR2 SAAAGT. Here the CDR3 reads CASRRQGSSYEQYF. Written as DNA, the CDR3 is TGTGCCAGCAGGCGACAGGGTAGCTCCTACGAGCAGTACTTC.

J is TRBJ1-1 and V is TRBV6-8; D is ambiguous. There are 13 residues in the CDR3. Trimming took off 5 bases at V and 3 bases at J, with 10 bases between the two ends. Per germline, CDR1 MNHGY and CDR2 SAAAGT. CDR3 DNA: TGTGCCAGCAGTACCCAGGTAGACACTGAAGCTTTCTTT. Encoded protein: CASSTQVDTEAFF.

V usage is TRBV10-2 and J usage is TRBJ1-2, with a weak D call TRBD1 (5 bases). V lost 5 bases, J lost 1 base, and 8 bases lay in between. In germline, CDR1 is WSHSY, CDR2 SAAADI. The CDR3 runs to 13 residues. The chain's CDR3 is CASSPTVNYGYTF. The CDR3 DNA is TGCGCCAGCAGTCCGACAGTTAACTATGGCTACACCTTC.

The table lists this clone with a count of one. This chain joins TRBV19 and TRBJ2-1, with D perhaps TRBD2 (6 bases). Germline assignment: CDR1 LNHDA and CDR2 SQIVND (reference sequence). CDR3 size: 14 residues. Deletions cut 5 bases from V and 6 bases from J, with 14 bases between. In DNA, the CDR3 is TGTGCCAGTAGTCGGGGGAGCAGCCCCAATGAGCAGTTCTTC. Amino acid sequence: CASSRGSSPNEQFF.

This clone was counted a few times. The genes are TRBV15 and TRBJ2-7, with D perhaps matching TRBD1 (6 bases). From germline, CDR1 is LNHNV and CDR2 YYDKDF (reference sequence). V dropped 3 bases and J dropped 3 bases, with 12 bases sitting between them. CDR3 length: 14 residues. This CDR3 is CATSRAGQNYEQYF. The DNA for the CDR3 is TGTGCCACCAGCAGGGCCGGACAGAACTACGAGCAGTACTTC.